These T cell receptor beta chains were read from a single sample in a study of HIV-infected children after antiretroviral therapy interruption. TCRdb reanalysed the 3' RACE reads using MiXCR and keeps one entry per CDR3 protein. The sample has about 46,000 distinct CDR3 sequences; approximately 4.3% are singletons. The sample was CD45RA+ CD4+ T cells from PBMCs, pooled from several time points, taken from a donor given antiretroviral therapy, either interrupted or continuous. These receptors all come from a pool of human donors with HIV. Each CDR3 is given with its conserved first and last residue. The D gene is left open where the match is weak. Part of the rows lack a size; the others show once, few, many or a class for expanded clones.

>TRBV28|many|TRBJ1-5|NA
TGTGCCAGCAGTGGAGGACAGTTGGGCAATCAGCCCCAGCATTTT
CASSGGQLGNQPQHF
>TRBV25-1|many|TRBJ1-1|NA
TGTGCCAGCAGTTCACTCCTTGGAGCTTTCTTT
CASSSLLGAFF
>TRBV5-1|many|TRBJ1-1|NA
TGCGCCAGCAGCTTGGTTATAGGGGGAGAAGCTTTCTTT
CASSLVIGGEAFF
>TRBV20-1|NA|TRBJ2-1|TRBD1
TGCAGTTCCGAGGGACAGAATGAGCAGTTCTTC
CSSEGQNEQFF
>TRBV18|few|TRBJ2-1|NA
TGTGCCAGCTCACCAACGATGACAGTCTACAATGAGCAGTTCTTC
CASSPTMTVYNEQFF
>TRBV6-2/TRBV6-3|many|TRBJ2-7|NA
TGTGCCAGCAGCCAGATTGGAGTCCACGAGCAGTACTTC
CASSQIGVHEQYF
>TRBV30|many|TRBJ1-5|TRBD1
TGTGCCTGGAGCGGACAGGGTTCGCCCCAGCATTTT
CAWSGQGSPQHF
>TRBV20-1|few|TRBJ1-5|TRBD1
TGCAGTGCTAGTAGCCCGGACAGGCAGGCCCATCAGCCCCAGCATTTT
CSASSPDRQAHQPQHF
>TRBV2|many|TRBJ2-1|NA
TGTGCCAGCAGTGCGGGCTTCCCGCTTTACAATGAGCAGTTCTTC
CASSAGFPLYNEQFF
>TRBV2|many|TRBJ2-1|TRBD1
TGTGCCAGCAGAGGACAGGGGCGGAATGAGCAGTTCTTC
CASRGQGRNEQFF
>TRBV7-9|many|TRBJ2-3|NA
TGTGCCAGCAGCTTAGTCGGGGATACGCAGTATTTT
CASSLVGDTQYF
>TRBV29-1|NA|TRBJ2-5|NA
TGCAGCGTTGACGCCACCATGGGACAGACCCAGTACTTC
CSVDATMGQTQYF
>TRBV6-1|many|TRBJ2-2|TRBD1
TGTGCCAGCAGTGAACAGGGGGCCAGGGAGCTGTTTTTT
CASSEQGARELFF
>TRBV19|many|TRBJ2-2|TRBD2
TGTGCCAGTAGTACCGCTAGCGGGGGTTCGGCCGGGGAGCTGTTTTTT
CASSTASGGSAGELFF
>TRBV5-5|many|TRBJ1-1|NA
TGTGCCAGCAGCCAGATTCAGGGTCTCATGAACACTGAAGCTTTCTTT
CASSQIQGLMNTEAFF
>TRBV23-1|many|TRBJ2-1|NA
TGCGCCAGCAGTCAATCGATGGACCCCAATGAGCAGTTCTTC
CASSQSMDPNEQFF
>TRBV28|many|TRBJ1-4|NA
TGTGCCAGCAGCCTGGACTCCGGAAATGAAAAACTGTTTTTT
CASSLDSGNEKLFF
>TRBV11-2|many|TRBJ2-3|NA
TGTGCCAGCAGCTTGGTCGACCGGGCAGATACGCAGTATTTT
CASSLVDRADTQYF
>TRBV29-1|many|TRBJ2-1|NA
TGCAGCGTTGTTCCCCTGAGCTCCTACAATGAGCAGTTCTTC
CSVVPLSSYNEQFF
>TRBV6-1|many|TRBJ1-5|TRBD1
TGTGCCAGCAGTTCCCAGACAGGGGGCAATCAGCCCCAGCATTTT
CASSSQTGGNQPQHF
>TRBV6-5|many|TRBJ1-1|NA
TGTGCCAGCAGTTACTCATGGGGGAGCACTGAAGCTTTCTTT
CASSYSWGSTEAFF
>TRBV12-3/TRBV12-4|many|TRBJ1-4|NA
TGTGCCAGCAGTTTCCGCCGGCCTAATGAAAAACTGTTTTTT
CASSFRRPNEKLFF
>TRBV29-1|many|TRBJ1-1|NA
TGCAGCGCCCAGATGGGGGGGGTGACTTTCTTT
CSAQMGGVTFF
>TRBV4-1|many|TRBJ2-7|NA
TGCGCCAGCAGCCAAGATAAGACCTACGAGCAGTACTTC
CASSQDKTYEQYF
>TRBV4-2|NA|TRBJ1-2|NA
TGTGCCAGCACCCCCGGGGGCCCCTATGGCTACACCTTC
CASTPGGPYGYTF
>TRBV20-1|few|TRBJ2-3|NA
TGCAGTGCAGGGCGGGGCACAGATACGCAGTATTTT
CSAGRGTDTQYF
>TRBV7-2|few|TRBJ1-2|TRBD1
TGTGCCAGCAGCCGACGGAATAGACAGGGGGCCAGCGATGGCTACACCTTC
CASSRRNRQGASDGYTF
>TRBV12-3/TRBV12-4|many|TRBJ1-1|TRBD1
TGTGCCAGCAGCTGGGGGGACAGTAACACTGAAGCTTTCTTT
CASSWGDSNTEAFF
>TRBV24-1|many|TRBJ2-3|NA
TGTGCCACCGGAAGATCGGACGGCACAGATACGCAGTATTTT
CATGRSDGTDTQYF
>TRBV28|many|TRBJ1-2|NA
TGTGCCAGCAGTTTATACCCTAACTATGGCTACACCTTC
CASSLYPNYGYTF
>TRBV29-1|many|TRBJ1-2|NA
TGCAGCGTCCGATGGGCCAAGCTTCGGGACTATGGCTACACCTTC
CSVRWAKLRDYGYTF
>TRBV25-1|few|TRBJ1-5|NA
TGTGCCAGCAGCATGCATAACAGGGAACAGCCCCAGCATTTT
CASSMHNREQPQHF
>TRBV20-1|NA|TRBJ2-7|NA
TGCAGTGCTAGGGGCCTCCAAAGCTCCTACGAGCAGTACTTC
CSARGLQSSYEQYF
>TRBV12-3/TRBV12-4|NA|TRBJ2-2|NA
TGTGCCAGCAGTTTGAGGTTTGGGGGGTACACCGGGGAGCTGTTTTTT
CASSLRFGGYTGELFF